Described below is a single T cell receptor (beta chain) sequence and its context. The data are from a study of CD8+ T cells in alopecia areata. The CDR3 length is 16 residues. CDR1 is LNHDA and CDR2 is SQIVND in the germline V gene (reference sequence). V lost 5 bases, J lost 0 bases, and 15 bases lay in between. The sample's treatment: oral pan-JAK inhibitor, 5-10 mg twice daily. Extracted RNA was reverse transcribed, and the resulting cDNA served as sequencing template. Profiling relied on immunoSEQ multiplex PCR, and the TCRdb table lists in-frame clones only, not all of them. The sample shows around 180,000 clones, under 80% of them seen only once.

This clonotype originated in a human donor with alopecia areata. The V and J genes are TRBV19 and TRBJ2-3; D perhaps matches TRBD2 (5 bases). The source was CD4+ T cells sorted from blood, collected around week 49, from a patient treated with tofacitinib. The CDR3 reads CASSPFAGSSTDTQYF. As DNA, the CDR3 is TGTGCCAGTAGTCCCTTCGCGGGCTCTAGCACAGATACGCAGTATTTT.